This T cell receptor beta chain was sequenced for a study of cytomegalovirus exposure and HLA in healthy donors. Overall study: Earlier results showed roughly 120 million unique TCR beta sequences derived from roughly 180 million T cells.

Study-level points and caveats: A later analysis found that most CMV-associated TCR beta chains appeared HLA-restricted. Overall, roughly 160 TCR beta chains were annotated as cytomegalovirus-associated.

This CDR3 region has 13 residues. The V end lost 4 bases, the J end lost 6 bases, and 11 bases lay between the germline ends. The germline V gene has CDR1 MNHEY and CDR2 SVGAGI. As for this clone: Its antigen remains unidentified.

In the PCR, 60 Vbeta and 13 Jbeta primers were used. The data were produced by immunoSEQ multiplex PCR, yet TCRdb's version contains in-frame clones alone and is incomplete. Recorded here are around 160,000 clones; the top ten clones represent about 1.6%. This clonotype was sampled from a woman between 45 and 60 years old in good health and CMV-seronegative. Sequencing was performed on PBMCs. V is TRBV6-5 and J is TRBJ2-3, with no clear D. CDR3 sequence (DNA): TGTGCCAGCAGTTCGTCAGGCCCGGATACGCAGTATTTT. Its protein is CASSSSGPDTQYF.